This TCR beta chain derives from a study of control samples from healthy donors and cancer patients. V was cut by 0 bases and J by 4 bases, with 15 bases left in between. Germline CDR1 SGHVS, CDR2 FQNEAQ. The CDR3 loop spans 16 amino acids. Assay used: immunoSEQ multiplex PCR; TCRdb lists only in-frame clones, some missing. Among roughly 450,000 clones listed, 75% to 95% were seen once. The chain has TRBV7-8 and TRBJ2-5, with a tentative D call TRBD2 (6 bases). What was sequenced was PBMCs. This TCR was sampled from a man in his forties or fifties with head and neck cancer. The DNA of the CDR3 is TGTGCCAGCAGCTTAGCGTATAACGGGAGAGGAGAGACCCAGTACTTC. This gives the protein CASSLAYNGRGETQYF.